This T cell receptor (beta chain) originates from a study of T cell responses to AZD1222 COVID-19 vaccine. General study results and limits: Possibly, clonal diversity was underestimated; donors were largely white British and included more females. Receipt of two AZD1222 doses was followed by a rise in Spike-specific TCR breadth and depth. Sampling that yielded the repertoires occurred only after the peak T cell response.

Turning to this clone: What it binds is not known.

Method: immunoSEQ multiplex PCR; TCRdb's copy keeps in-frame clones and lacks some. This table holds about 96,000 clones, 91% found once. The clonotype originates from an adult in good health. Material: peripheral blood, obtained on day 0 of MenACWY control vaccination.

Here the CDR3 DNA reads TGTGCCAGCAGGCGGACAGGGCACTCCTACAATGAGCAGTTCTTC. It translates to CASRRTGHSYNEQFF. The chain has TRBV28 and TRBJ2-1, with TRBD1 identical over 8 bases. Germline lookup yields CDR1 MDHEN and CDR2 SYDVKM. The length of the CDR3 is 15 residues. Trimming took 6 bases from V and 0 from J; bases not matched to a gene: 4. Drawing the rest from reference TRBV28 and TRBJ2-1, the complete variable domain is DVKVTQSSRYLVKRTGEKVFLECVQDMDHENMFWYRQDPGLGLRLIYFSYDVKMKEKGDIPEGYSVSREKKERFSLILESASTNQTSMYLCASRRTGHSYNEQFFGPGTRLTVL.